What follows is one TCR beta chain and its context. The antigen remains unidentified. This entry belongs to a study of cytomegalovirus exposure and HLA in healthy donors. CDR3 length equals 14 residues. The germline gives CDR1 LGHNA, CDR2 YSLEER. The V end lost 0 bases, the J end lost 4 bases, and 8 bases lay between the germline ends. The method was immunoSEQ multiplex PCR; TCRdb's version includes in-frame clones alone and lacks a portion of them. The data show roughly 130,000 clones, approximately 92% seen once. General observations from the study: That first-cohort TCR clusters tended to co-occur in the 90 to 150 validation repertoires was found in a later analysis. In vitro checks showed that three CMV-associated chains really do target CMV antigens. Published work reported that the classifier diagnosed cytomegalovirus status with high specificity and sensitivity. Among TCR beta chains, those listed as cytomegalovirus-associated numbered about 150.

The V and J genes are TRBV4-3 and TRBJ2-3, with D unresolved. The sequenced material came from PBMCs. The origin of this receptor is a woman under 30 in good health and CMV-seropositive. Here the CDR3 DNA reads TGCGCCAGCAGCCAAGATACGGGTTCAGATACGCAGTATTTT. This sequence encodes CASSQDTGSDTQYF.